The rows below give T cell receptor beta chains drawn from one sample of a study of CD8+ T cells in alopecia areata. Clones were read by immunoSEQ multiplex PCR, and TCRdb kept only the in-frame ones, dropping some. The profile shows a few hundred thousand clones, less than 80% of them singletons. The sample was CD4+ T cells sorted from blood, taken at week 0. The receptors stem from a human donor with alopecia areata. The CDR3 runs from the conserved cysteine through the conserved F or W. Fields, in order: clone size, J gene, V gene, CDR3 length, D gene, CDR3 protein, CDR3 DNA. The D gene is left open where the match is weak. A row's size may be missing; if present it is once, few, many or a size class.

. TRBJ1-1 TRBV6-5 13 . CASSFGTASGAFF TGTGCCAGCAGCTTCGGGACGGCCTCTGGGGCTTTCTTT
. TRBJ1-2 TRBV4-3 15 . CASSHDQTANYGYTF TGCGCCAGCAGCCATGATCAAACAGCTAACTATGGCTACACCTTC
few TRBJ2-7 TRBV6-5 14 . CASRGTLSSYEQYF TGTGCCAGCAGGGGGACACTGAGCTCCTACGAGCAGTACTTC
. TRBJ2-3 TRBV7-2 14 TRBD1 CASSLGGTGYTQYF TGTGCCAGCAGCTTAGGCGGGACAGGGTATACGCAGTATTTT
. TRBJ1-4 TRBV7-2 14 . CASSLGNAGEKLFF TGTGCCAGCAGCTTAGGCAACGCGGGGGAAAAACTGTTTTTT
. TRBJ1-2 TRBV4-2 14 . CASSQGGPIYGYTF TGTGCCAGCAGCCAAGGGGGGCCCATATATGGCTACACCTTC
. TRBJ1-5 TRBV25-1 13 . CASSDTGRQPQHF TGTGCCAGCAGTGACACAGGGAGACAGCCCCAGCATTTT
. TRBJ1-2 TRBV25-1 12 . CASSAPGIGYTF TGTGCCAGCAGTGCGCCAGGGATCGGCTACACCTTC
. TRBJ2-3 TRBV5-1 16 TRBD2 CASSLELAGTTDTQYF TGCGCCAGCAGCTTGGAACTAGCGGGGACCACAGATACGCAGTATTTT
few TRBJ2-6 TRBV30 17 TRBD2 CAWSGRDSYPGANVLTF TGTGCCTGGAGCGGGAGGGATTCGTACCCTGGGGCCAACGTCCTGACTTTC
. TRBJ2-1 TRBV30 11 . CARRVYNEQFF TGTGCCCGGAGGGTGTACAATGAGCAGTTCTTC
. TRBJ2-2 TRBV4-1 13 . CASTLGGAGELFF TGCGCCAGCACCCTCGGTGGTGCCGGGGAGCTGTTTTTT
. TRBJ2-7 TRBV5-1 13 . CASSFDSSYEQYF TGCGCCAGCAGCTTTGACAGTTCCTACGAGCAGTACTTC
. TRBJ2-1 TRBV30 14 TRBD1 CAWNRGNSYNEQFF TGTGCCTGGAACAGGGGAAATTCCTACAATGAGCAGTTCTTC
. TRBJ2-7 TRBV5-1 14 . CASSNSPGPYEQYF TGCGCCAGCAGCAATTCCCCCGGGCCCTACGAGCAGTACTTC
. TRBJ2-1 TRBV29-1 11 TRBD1 CSVGQGKEQFF TGCAGCGTGGGACAGGGAAAGGAGCAGTTCTTC
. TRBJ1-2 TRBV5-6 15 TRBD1 CASSSFGTGGSGYTF TGTGCCAGCAGTTCTTTCGGGACAGGGGGATCTGGCTACACCTTC
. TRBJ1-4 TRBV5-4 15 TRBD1 CASSLAGTGDEKLFF TGTGCCAGCAGCTTGGCCGGGACAGGGGATGAAAAACTGTTTTTT
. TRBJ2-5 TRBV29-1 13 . CSVADSGQETQYF TGCAGCGTTGCGGACAGCGGTCAAGAGACCCAGTACTTC
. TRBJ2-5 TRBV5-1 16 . CASSFSPQRAGETQYF TGCGCCAGCAGCTTCTCCCCCCAGCGGGCTGGAGAGACCCAGTACTTC
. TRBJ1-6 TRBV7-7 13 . CASSPDRNSPLHF TGTGCTAGCAGCCCAGACAGAAATTCACCCCTCCACTTT
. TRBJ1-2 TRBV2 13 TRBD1 CASSLQGANGYTF TGTGCCAGCAGCCTCCAGGGGGCAAATGGCTACACCTTC
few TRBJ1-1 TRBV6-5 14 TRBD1 CASTPHDRDTEAFF TGTGCCAGCACCCCCCACGACAGGGACACTGAAGCTTTCTTT
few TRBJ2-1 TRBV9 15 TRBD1 CASSVDPGGRDEQFF TGTGCCAGCAGCGTTGACCCAGGGGGCAGGGATGAGCAGTTCTTC
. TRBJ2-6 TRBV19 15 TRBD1 CASGQVGSGANVLTF TGTGCCAGTGGACAGGTGGGCTCTGGGGCCAACGTCCTGACTTTC
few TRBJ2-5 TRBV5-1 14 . CASSSTGWAETQYF TGCGCCAGCAGCTCAACAGGGTGGGCAGAGACCCAGTACTTC
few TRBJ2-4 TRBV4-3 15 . CASSQDTGAKNIQYF TGCGCCAGCAGCCAAGACACAGGGGCCAAAAACATTCAGTACTTC
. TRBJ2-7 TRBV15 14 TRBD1 CATRGDRGAYEQYF TGTGCCACCAGGGGAGACAGGGGCGCCTACGAGCAGTACTTC
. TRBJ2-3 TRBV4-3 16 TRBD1 CASSLGQGQGADTQYF TGCGCCAGCAGTTTAGGACAGGGGCAGGGGGCAGATACGCAGTATTTT
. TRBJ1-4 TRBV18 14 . CASSPSGGNEKLFF TGTGCCAGCTCACCGTCCGGGGGGAATGAAAAACTGTTTTTT
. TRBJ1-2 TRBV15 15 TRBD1 CATSRVGQGNYGYTF TGTGCCACCAGCAGAGTCGGACAGGGGAACTATGGCTACACCTTC
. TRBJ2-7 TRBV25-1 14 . CASSDRQGRYEQYF TGTGCCAGCAGTGACCGGCAGGGTCGCTACGAGCAGTACTTC